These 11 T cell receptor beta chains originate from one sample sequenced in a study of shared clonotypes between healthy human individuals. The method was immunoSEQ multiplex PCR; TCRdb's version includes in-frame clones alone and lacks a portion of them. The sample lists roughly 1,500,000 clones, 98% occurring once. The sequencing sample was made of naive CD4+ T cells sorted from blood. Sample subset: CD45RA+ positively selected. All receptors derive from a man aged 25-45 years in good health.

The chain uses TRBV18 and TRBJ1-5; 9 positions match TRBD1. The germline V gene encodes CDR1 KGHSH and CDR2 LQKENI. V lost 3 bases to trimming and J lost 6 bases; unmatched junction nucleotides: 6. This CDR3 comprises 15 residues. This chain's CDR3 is CASSPTGTGSQPQHF. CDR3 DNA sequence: TGTGCCAGCTCACCCACCGGGACAGGGTCTCAGCCCCAGCATTTT.

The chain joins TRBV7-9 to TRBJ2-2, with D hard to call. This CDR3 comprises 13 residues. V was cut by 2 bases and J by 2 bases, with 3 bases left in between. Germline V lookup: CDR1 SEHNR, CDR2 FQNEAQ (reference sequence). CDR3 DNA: TGTGCCAGCAGCTTACTTAACACCGGGGAGCTGTTTTTT. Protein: CASSLLNTGELFF.

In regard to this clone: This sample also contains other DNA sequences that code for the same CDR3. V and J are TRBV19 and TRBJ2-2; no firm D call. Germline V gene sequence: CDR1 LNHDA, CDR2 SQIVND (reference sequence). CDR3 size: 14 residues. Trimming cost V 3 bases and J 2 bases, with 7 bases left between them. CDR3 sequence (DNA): TGTGCCAGTAGTATCTCTGCAAACACCGGGGAGCTGTTTTTT. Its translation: CASSISANTGELFF.

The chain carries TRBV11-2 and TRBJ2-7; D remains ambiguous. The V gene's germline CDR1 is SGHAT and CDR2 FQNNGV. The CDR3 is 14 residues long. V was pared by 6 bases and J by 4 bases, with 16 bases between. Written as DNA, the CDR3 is TGTGCCAGCAGTATCGCCCGTCCCCATTACGAGCAGTACTTC. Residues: CASSIARPHYEQYF.

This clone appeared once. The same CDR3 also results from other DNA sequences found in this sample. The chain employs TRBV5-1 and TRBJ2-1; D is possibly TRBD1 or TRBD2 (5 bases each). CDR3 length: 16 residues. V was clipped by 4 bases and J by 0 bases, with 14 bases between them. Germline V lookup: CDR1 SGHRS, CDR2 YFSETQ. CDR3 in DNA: TGCGCCAGCAGCCTCCTCGGGGCGAGCTCCTACAATGAGCAGTTCTTC. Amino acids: CASSLLGASSYNEQFF.

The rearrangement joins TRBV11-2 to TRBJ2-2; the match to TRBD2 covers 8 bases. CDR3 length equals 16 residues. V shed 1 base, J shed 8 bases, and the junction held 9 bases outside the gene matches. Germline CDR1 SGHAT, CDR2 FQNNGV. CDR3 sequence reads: CASSLVRGAGAGELFF. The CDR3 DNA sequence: TGTGCCAGCAGCTTAGTCCGGGGAGCGGGAGCGGGGGAGCTGTTTTTT.

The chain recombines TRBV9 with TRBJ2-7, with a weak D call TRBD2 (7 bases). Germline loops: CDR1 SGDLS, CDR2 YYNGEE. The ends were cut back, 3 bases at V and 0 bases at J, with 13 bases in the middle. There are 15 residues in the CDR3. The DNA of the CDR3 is TGTGCCAGCAGCGAACGGGGGGCAGCCTCCTACGAGCAGTACTTC. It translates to CASSERGAASYEQYF.

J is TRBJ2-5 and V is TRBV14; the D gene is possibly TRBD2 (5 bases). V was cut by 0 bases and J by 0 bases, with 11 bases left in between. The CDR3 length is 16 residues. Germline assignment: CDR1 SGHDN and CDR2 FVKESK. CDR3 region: CASSQEADWYQETQYF. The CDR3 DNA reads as TGTGCCAGCAGCCAAGAAGCGGATTGGTACCAAGAGACCCAGTACTTC.

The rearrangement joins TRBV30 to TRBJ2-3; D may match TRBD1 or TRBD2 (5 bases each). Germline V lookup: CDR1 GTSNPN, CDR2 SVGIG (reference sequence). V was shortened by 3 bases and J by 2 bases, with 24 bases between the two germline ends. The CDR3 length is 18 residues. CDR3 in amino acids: CAWSRGWRLQVATDTQYF. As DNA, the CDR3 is TGTGCCTGGAGCCGCGGGTGGCGGCTACAGGTGGCCACAGATACGCAGTATTTT.

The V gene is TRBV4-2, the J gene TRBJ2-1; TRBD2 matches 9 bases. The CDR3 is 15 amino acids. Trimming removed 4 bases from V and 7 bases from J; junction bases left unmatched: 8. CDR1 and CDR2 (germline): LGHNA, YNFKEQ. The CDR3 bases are TGTGCCAGCAGCCCCTTAGCGGGAGAGAAGAATGAGCAGTTCTTC. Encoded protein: CASSPLAGEKNEQFF.

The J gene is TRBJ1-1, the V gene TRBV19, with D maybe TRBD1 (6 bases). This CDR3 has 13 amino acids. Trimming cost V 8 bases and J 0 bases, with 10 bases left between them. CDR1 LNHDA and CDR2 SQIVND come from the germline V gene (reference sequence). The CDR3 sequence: CASSGHLNTEAFF. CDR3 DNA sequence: TGTGCCAGTTCGGGACACTTGAACACTGAAGCTTTCTTT.